Below, 31 T cell receptor beta chains from the same sample are listed, as sequenced in a study of blood T cell repertoires in COVID-19. Measured with immunoSEQ multiplex PCR; TCRdb has only the in-frame clones, and not every one. The profile shows around 400,000 clones, about 89% of them singletons. Material: peripheral blood. Receptor source: a woman aged 60-75 years with COVID-19, enrolled during active disease.

This clone was seen just once. V usage is TRBV5-6 and J usage is TRBJ1-1; D gene uncertain. Germline V gives CDR1 SGHDT, CDR2 YYEEEE. The CDR3 runs 14 residues. The germline V and J ends were trimmed by 0 bases and 5 bases, with 11 bases remaining between them. CDR3 sequence reads: CASSLAGSETEAFF. In nucleotides, the CDR3 is TGTGCCAGCAGCTTGGCGGGGTCTGAGACTGAAGCTTTCTTT.

V gene TRBV9 combines with J gene TRBJ2-1; TRBD2 agrees at 9 bases. Germline loops: CDR1 SGDLS, CDR2 YYNGEE. The CDR3 runs to 14 residues. V lost 3 bases, J lost 3 bases, and 1 base stayed unmatched. The CDR3 DNA is TGTGCCAGCAGCGCTAGCGGGGTCTACAATGAGCAGTTCTTC. It specifies CASSASGVYNEQFF.

The chain recombines TRBV29-1 with TRBJ1-2, with D perhaps matching TRBD1 (5 bases). V dropped 6 bases and J dropped 0 bases, with 11 bases sitting between them. The CDR3 totals 13 residues. CDR1 SQVTM and CDR2 ANQGSEA come from the germline V gene. Written as DNA, the CDR3 is TGCAGCGTCGGGACTGTAGCTAACTATGGCTACACCTTC. Amino acid sequence: CSVGTVANYGYTF.

The chain recombines TRBV10-3 with TRBJ1-1, with 7 bases lining up with TRBD1. Trimming took 10 bases from V and 5 from J; bases not matched to a gene: 7. CDR3 size: 12 residues. Per the germline V gene, CDR1 is ENHRY and CDR2 is SYGVKD. The CDR3 DNA follows: TGTGCCAGCACCGGGACAGTGACTGAAGCTTTCTTT. It yields the protein CASTGTVTEAFF.

The gene calls are TRBV9 and TRBJ1-5, with D unresolved. The germline V and J ends were trimmed by 2 bases and 4 bases, with 13 bases remaining between them. The CDR3 covers 15 residues. From germline, CDR1 is SGDLS and CDR2 YYNGEE. The CDR3 region has the DNA TGTGCCAGCAGCGTTGGCGGGTCGGGAAATCAGCCCCAGCATTTT. It yields the protein CASSVGGSGNQPQHF.

The rearrangement links TRBV10-2 to TRBJ2-7; 8 bases fit TRBD1. CDR3 length equals 14 residues. Germline V gives CDR1 WSHSY, CDR2 SAAADI. V lost 7 bases, J lost 3 bases, and 8 bases stayed unmatched. CDR3 residues: CASNGQGPIYEQYF. The CDR3 region has the DNA TGCGCCAGCAACGGACAGGGCCCGATCTACGAGCAGTACTTC.

The count of this clone is one. The V and J genes are TRBV27 and TRBJ2-1; possibly TRBD1 for D (6 bases). The CDR3 has 15 residues. Trimming stripped 4 bases from V and 6 bases from J, with 16 bases between. Germline V CDR1 and CDR2: MNHEY, SMNVEV (reference sequence). In DNA, the CDR3 is TGTGCCAGCAGTTACAGGGTCGTCAATTTCAATGAGCAGTTCTTC. Its translation: CASSYRVVNFNEQFF.

This chain connects TRBV5-5 to TRBJ2-3; 12 bases are shared with TRBD2. This CDR3 has 16 residues. Trimming removed 4 bases from V and 2 bases from J; junction bases left unmatched: 5. Looked up from germline, CDR1 is SGHKS and CDR2 is YYEKEE (reference sequence). This CDR3 is CASSPGTSGLTDTQYF. The CDR3 DNA sequence: TGTGCCAGCAGCCCCGGGACTAGCGGGCTCACAGATACGCAGTATTTT.

The table lists this clone with a count of one. V and J are TRBV6-5 and TRBJ1-1; D uncertain. In germline, CDR1 is MNHEY, CDR2 SVGAGI. The CDR3 is made up of 12 amino acids. The ends were cut back, 7 bases at V and 11 bases at J, with 17 bases in the middle. CDR3 nucleotide sequence: TGTGCCAGCATCGCTCCGCCGGCCGGGGCTTTCTTT. Amino acid sequence: CASIAPPAGAFF.

J is TRBJ2-3 and V is TRBV20-1, with a tentative D call TRBD1 (5 bases). Germline CDR1 DFQATT, CDR2 SNEGSKA (reference sequence). Trimming stripped 3 bases from V and 6 bases from J, with 19 bases between. The CDR3 extends over 15 amino acids. The CDR3 DNA sequence: TGCAGTGCTAGTGTTTCTGCCAGGGCTGAGGATACGCAGTATTTT. This encodes CSASVSARAEDTQYF.

The chain combines TRBV27 with TRBJ2-7, with D perhaps TRBD1 (5 bases). Germline CDR1 is MNHEY and CDR2 is SMNVEV (reference sequence). CDR3 length: 14 amino acids. The V end lost 7 bases, the J end lost 2 bases, and 15 bases lay between the germline ends. This CDR3 is CASKSQGIPYEQYF. CDR3 coding DNA: TGTGCCAGCAAGAGTCAGGGAATACCCTACGAGCAGTACTTC.

The chain couples TRBV7-8 to TRBJ2-3; D remains unclear. Trimming left V 1 base short and J 1 base short, with 9 bases between. Germline loops: CDR1 SGHVS, CDR2 FQNEAQ. The CDR3 sequence is 15 residues long. The CDR3 sequence is CASSLERYGTDTQYF. CDR3 coding DNA: TGTGCCAGCAGCTTAGAACGGTACGGCACAGATACGCAGTATTTT. The full variable domain, completed using reference TRBV7-8 and TRBJ2-3, is GAGVSQSPRYKVAKRGQDVALRCDPISGHVSLFWYQQALGQGPEFLTYFQNEAQLDKSGLPSDRFFAERPEGSVSTLKIQRTQQEDSAVYLCASSLERYGTDTQYFGPGTRLTVL.

The genes are TRBV5-6 and TRBJ2-5; the D is unclear. Germline V gene data show CDR1 as SGHDT and CDR2 as YYEEEE. Deletions cut 3 bases from V and 5 bases from J, with 14 bases between. CDR3 length equals 14 residues. CDR3 amino acids: CASSYRSHGETQYF. The CDR3 DNA reads as TGTGCCAGCAGCTATAGATCTCACGGGGAGACCCAGTACTTC.

Here the CDR3 reads CATSSLQGWATEAFF. The DNA for the CDR3 is TGTGCCACCAGCAGTCTACAGGGGTGGGCCACTGAAGCTTTCTTT. The V call is TRBV15, the J call TRBJ1-1; 7 bases align to TRBD1. J lost 4 bases, V lost 3 bases, and 8 bases had no gene match. This CDR3 region has 15 residues. Germline values: CDR1 LNHNV, CDR2 YYDKDF (reference sequence).

This chain connects TRBV19 to TRBJ1-5; 7 bases fit TRBD1. Germline CDR1 is LNHDA and CDR2 is SQIVND (reference sequence). This CDR3 comprises 15 residues. The V segment lost 7 bases and the J segment 1 base; nucleotides outside the gene matches: 7. The CDR3 region is CASTYRGDSNQPQHF. The DNA for the CDR3 is TGTGCCAGTACTTACAGGGGAGACAGCAATCAGCCCCAGCATTTT.

This chain connects TRBV11-2 to TRBJ2-2; D is possibly TRBD2 (5 bases). Germline V gives CDR1 SGHAT, CDR2 FQNNGV. The CDR3 is 14 amino acids. The ends were cut back, 4 bases at V and 5 bases at J, with 11 bases in the middle. The CDR3 reads CASSSGWRTGELFF. The CDR3, as DNA: TGTGCCAGCAGCTCCGGGTGGAGGACCGGGGAGCTGTTTTTT.

This CDR3 reads CASSLSGGRYTGELFF. Written as DNA, the CDR3 is TGTGCCAGCAGCCTATCCGGGGGAAGATACACCGGGGAGCTGTTTTTT. The chain is built from TRBV3-1 (or the pseudogene TRBV3-2) and TRBJ2-2, with a possible D match to TRBD2 (6 bases). Trimming shortened V by 4 bases and J by 3 bases, and 15 bases separated the two germline ends. CDR1 is LGHDT, CDR2 YNNKEL, per germline (reference sequence). This CDR3 has 16 amino acids.

The rearrangement joins TRBV5-5 to TRBJ2-2, with D possibly matching TRBD2 (6 bases). V was cut by 5 bases and J by 1 base, with 12 bases left in between. The CDR3 covers 15 residues. Germline V gene sequence: CDR1 SGHKS, CDR2 YYEKEE (reference sequence). Here the CDR3 DNA reads TGTGCCAGCAGTTCCGGGGGTGTGAACACCGGGGAGCTGTTTTTT. Translation: CASSSGGVNTGELFF.

This chain connects TRBV6-1 to TRBJ2-2; the D is unclear. The CDR3 length is 13 residues. Per the germline V gene, CDR1 is MNHNS and CDR2 is SASEGT. Trimming pared 1 base from V and 6 bases from J, leaving 6 bases between. The DNA for the CDR3 is TGTGCCAGCAGTGAAGACTCCCCCGGGGAGCTGTTTTTT. This sequence encodes CASSEDSPGELFF.

V gene TRBV19 combines with J gene TRBJ2-5, with TRBD2 matching over 8 bases. The V gene's germline CDR1 is LNHDA and CDR2 SQIVND (reference sequence). This CDR3 comprises 17 residues. The junction had 10 bases not matched to a gene; V was cut back by 2 bases and J by 2 bases. CDR3 bases: TGTGCCAGTAGTATATCACCGCCGGGGGGGGTACAAGAGACCCAGTACTTC. Translation gives CASSISPPGGVQETQYF.

This clone was observed at least ten times. This rearrangement joins TRBV10-2 to TRBJ2-7, with 8 bases identical to TRBD2. Germline V gene sequence: CDR1 WSHSY, CDR2 SAAADI. The CDR3 contains 14 residues. V shed 6 bases, J shed 2 bases, and the junction held 6 bases outside the gene matches. CDR3 loop: CASSVGLATYEQYF. CDR3 nucleotide sequence: TGCGCCAGCAGCGTCGGACTAGCTACCTACGAGCAGTACTTC.

A word on this clone: Other DNA sequences within the sample encode an identical CDR3. The V gene is TRBV5-4, the J gene TRBJ1-1; D may be TRBD1 (6 bases). Germline CDR1 SGHNT, CDR2 YYREEE (reference sequence). V was trimmed by 2 bases and J by 4 bases, leaving 6 bases between them. The CDR3 runs to 12 residues. CDR3 nucleotide sequence: TGTGCCAGCAGCTTCAGGGGCACTGAAGCTTTCTTT. This encodes CASSFRGTEAFF.

The CDR3 DNA is TGTGCCAGCAGGGAGGGCTACGAGCAGTACTTC. Translating it yields CASREGYEQYF. V is TRBV2 and J is TRBJ2-7; perhaps TRBD2 as D (6 bases). The germline gives CDR1 SNHLY, CDR2 FYNNEI. The CDR3 runs to 11 residues. V was pared by 6 bases and J by 3 bases, with 6 bases between. Variable domain in full (rest from reference TRBV2 and TRBJ2-7): EPEVTQTPSHQVTQMGQEVILRCVPISNHLYFYWYRQILGQKVEFLVSFYNNEISEKSEIFDDQFSVERPDGSNFTLKIRSTKLEDSAMYFCASREGYEQYFGPGTRLTVT.

This chain links TRBV6-1 with TRBJ1-3, with D tentatively TRBD1 (5 bases). The length of the CDR3 is 16 residues. Germline CDR1 MNHNS, CDR2 SASEGT. Trimming shortened V by 1 base and J by 4 bases, and 14 bases separated the two germline ends. This chain's CDR3 is CASSEGGAGYGNTIYF. CDR3 in DNA: TGTGCCAGCAGTGAAGGGGGTGCAGGGTACGGAAACACCATATATTTT.

The V and J genes are TRBV11-3 and TRBJ2-3; no clear D gene. In germline, CDR1 is SGHNT, CDR2 YENEEA. The ends were cut back, 5 bases at V and 3 bases at J, with 6 bases in the middle. This CDR3 contains 12 residues. In DNA, the CDR3 is TGTGCCAGCAGCCAGTGGACAGATACGCAGTATTTT. It encodes CASSQWTDTQYF.

The chain combines TRBV28 with TRBJ1-2, with 9 bases aligning to TRBD1. From germline, CDR1 is MDHEN and CDR2 SYDVKM. Unmatched junction bases numbered 3, after V lost 6 bases and J lost 4 bases. The CDR3 spans 13 residues. In nucleotides, the CDR3 is TGTGCCAGCAGCCTGGGACAGGGCTATGGCTACACCTTC. Translated, it gives CASSLGQGYGYTF.

The chain couples TRBV3-1 (or the pseudogene TRBV3-2) to TRBJ1-1; D gene unclear. The length of the CDR3 is 17 residues. Trimming removed 0 bases at V and 2 bases at J, with 16 bases between. Germline CDR1 reads LGHDT; CDR2 reads YNNKEL (reference sequence). CDR3 loop: CASSQDLGRTVNTEAFF. CDR3 in DNA: TGTGCCAGCAGCCAAGATTTGGGCAGAACCGTTAACACTGAAGCTTTCTTT.

V is TRBV6-6 and J is TRBJ1-4, with D perhaps TRBD1 (5 bases). This CDR3 is built from 16 residues. V gave up 0 bases and J gave up 6 bases, with 14 bases separating them. Germline CDR1 MNHNY, CDR2 SVGAGI (reference sequence). CDR3 amino acids: CASSYSSAGRHEKLFF. As DNA, the CDR3 is TGTGCCAGCAGTTACTCGTCTGCGGGGCGGCATGAAAAACTGTTTTTT.

J is TRBJ2-3 and V is TRBV5-4; tentative D call: TRBD1 (6 bases). CDR3 length: 16 residues. The germline CDR1 and CDR2 sequences are SGHNT and YYREEE (reference sequence). Trimming cost V 1 base and J 5 bases, with 17 bases left between them. In DNA, the CDR3 is TGTGCCAGCAGCTTGTTGGGGCAGGGGCGGCAAGATACGCAGTATTTT. Encoded protein: CASSLLGQGRQDTQYF. The whole variable domain, filled in from reference TRBV5-4 and TRBJ2-3, reads ETGVTQSPTHLIKTRGQQVTLRCSSQSGHNTVSWYQQALGQGPQFIFQYYREEENGRGNFPPRFSGLQFPNYSSELNVNALELDDSALYLCASSLLGQGRQDTQYFGPGTRLTVL.

About this clone itself: Other DNA sequences in this sample translate to the same CDR3. The chain employs TRBV3-1 (or the pseudogene TRBV3-2) and TRBJ1-1; D is perhaps TRBD1 (6 bases). Deletions cut 4 bases from V and 1 base from J, with 7 bases between. Germline V gene data show CDR1 as LGHDT and CDR2 as YNNKEL (reference sequence). This CDR3 has 13 residues. The CDR3 DNA sequence: TGTGCCAGCAGCCTACAGGGGAACACTGAAGCTTTCTTT. It yields the protein CASSLQGNTEAFF.

V and J are TRBV28 and TRBJ1-1, with D uncertain. From germline, CDR1 is MDHEN and CDR2 SYDVKM. V was trimmed by 5 bases and J by 6 bases, leaving 10 bases between them. The CDR3 is 12 residues long. Here the CDR3 DNA reads TGTGCCAGCAGTCCCCGGGTGGCTGAAGCTTTCTTT. Translating it yields CASSPRVAEAFF.